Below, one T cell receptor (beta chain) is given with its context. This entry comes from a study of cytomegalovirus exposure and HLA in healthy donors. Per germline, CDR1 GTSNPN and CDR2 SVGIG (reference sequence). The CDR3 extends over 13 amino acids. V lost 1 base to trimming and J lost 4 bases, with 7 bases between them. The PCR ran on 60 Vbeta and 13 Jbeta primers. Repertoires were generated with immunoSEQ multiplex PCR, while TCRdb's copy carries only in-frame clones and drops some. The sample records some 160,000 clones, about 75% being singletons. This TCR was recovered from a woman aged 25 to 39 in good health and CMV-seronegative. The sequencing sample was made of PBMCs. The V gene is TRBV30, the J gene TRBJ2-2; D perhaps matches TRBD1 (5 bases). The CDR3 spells CAWSADTTGELFF. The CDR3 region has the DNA TGTGCCTGGAGTGCGGACACCACCGGGGAGCTGTTTTTT.